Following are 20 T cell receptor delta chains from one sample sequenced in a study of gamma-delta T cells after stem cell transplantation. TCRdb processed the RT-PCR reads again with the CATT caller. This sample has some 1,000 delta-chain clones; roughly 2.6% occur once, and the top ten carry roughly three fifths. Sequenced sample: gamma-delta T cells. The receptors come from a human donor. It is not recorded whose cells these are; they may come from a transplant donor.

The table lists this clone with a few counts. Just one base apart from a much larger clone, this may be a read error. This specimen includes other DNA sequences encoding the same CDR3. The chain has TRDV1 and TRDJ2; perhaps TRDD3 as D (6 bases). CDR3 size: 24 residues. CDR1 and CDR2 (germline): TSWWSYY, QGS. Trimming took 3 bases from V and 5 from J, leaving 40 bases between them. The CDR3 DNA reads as TGTGCTCTTGGGGACCCTCGGGATTACCCGGTACTAGGGGATGGATTGTGGGATACAGCACAACTCTTCTTT. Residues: CALGDPRDYPVLGDGLWDTAQLFF.

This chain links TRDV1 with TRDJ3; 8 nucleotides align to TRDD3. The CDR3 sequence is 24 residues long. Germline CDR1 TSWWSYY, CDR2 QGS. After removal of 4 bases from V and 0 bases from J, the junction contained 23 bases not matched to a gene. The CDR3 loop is CALGARGSPHGIRPGSWDTRQMFF. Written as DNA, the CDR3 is TGTGCTCTTGGGGCCAGGGGGTCTCCTCATGGGATACGCCCGGGCTCCTGGGACACCCGACAGATGTTTTTC.

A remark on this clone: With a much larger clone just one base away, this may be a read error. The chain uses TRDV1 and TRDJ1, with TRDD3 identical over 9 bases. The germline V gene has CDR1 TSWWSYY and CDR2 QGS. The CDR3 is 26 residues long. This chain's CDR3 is CALGELSGPSRYWGTPKASYTDKLTF. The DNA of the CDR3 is TGTGCTCTTGGGGAACTAAGTGGGCCTTCCCGTTACTGGGGGACTCCTAAAGCCTCGTACACCGATAAACTCACCTTT.

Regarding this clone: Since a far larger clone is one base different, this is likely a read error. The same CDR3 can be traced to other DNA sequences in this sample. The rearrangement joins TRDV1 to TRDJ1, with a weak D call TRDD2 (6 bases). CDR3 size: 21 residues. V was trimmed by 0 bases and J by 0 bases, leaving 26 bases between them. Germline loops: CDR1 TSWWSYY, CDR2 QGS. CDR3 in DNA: TGTGCTCTTGGGGAACTAACTTTGGTCCTACCGTTATTGGTGTACACCGATAAACTCATCTTT. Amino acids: CALGELTLVLPLLVYTDKLIF.

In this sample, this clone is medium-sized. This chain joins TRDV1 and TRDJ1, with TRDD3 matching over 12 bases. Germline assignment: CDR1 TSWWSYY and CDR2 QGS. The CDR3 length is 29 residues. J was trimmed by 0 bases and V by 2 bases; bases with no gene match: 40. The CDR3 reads CALGESYGEVLIFPTHTGGYPTYTDKLIF. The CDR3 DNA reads TGTGCTCTTGGGGAAAGCTACGGGGAAGTTCTTATCTTTCCTACCCATACTGGGGGATACCCTACCTACACCGATAAACTCATCTTT.

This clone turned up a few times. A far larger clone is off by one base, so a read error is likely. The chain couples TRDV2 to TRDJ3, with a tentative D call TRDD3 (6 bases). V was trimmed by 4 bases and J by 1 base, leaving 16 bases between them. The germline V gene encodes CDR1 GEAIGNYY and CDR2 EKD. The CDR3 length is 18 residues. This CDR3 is CACETAGGISWDTRQMFF. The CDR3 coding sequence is TGTGCCTGTGAAACCGCCGGGGGAATATCCTGGGACACCCGACAGATGTTTTTC.

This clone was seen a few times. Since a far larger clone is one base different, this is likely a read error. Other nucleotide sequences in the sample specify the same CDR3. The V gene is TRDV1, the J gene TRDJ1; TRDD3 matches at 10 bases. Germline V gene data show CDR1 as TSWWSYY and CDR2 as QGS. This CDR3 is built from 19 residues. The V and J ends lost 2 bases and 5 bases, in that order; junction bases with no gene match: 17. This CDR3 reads CALGEREATGGFFPDKLIF. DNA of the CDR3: TGTGCTCTTGGGGAAAGGGAGGCTACTGGGGGATTTTTCCCAGATAAACTCATCTTT.

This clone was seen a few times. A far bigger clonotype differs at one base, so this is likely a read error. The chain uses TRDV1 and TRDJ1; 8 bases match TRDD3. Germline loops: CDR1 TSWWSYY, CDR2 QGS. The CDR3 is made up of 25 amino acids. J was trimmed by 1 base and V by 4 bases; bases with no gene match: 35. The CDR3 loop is CALGGPPPPTAEVLGAPPATDKLIF. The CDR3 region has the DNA TGTGCTCTTGGGGGACCCCCCCCTCCAACCGCAGAAGTACTGGGGGCCCCCCCGGCCACCGATAAACTCATCTTT.

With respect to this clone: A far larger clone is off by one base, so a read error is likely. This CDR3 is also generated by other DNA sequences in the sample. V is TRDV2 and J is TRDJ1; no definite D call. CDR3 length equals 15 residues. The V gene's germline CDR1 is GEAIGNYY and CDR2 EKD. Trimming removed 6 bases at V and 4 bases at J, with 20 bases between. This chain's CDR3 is CACILVPGEDDKLIF. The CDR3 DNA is TGTGCCTGTATTCTTGTACCAGGCGAGGACGATAAACTCATCTTT.

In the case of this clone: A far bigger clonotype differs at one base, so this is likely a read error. The DNA of the CDR3 is TGTGCTCTTGGGGAACCTCGGGGGGAGGAATTTTGCACCGATAAACTCATCTTT. Translating gives CALGEPRGEEFCTDKLIF. The genes are TRDV1 and TRDJ1, with D possibly being TRDD3 (6 bases). The CDR3 has 18 amino acids. Germline V gene lookup returns CDR1 TSWWSYY and CDR2 QGS. V lost 1 base and J 1 base, leaving 19 bases between the germline ends.

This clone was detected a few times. In DNA form, the CDR3 reads TGTGCCTGTGACACCCTTTACTGGGGGATACGCGCATGGATTACCGATAAACTCATCTTT. This gives the protein CACDTLYWGIRAWITDKLIF. V is TRDV2 and J is TRDJ1; TRDD3 aligns across 13 bases. The CDR3 has 20 residues. The J segment lost 2 bases and the V segment lost 0 bases, leaving 14 bases of the junction unmatched. In germline, CDR1 is GEAIGNYY, CDR2 EKD.

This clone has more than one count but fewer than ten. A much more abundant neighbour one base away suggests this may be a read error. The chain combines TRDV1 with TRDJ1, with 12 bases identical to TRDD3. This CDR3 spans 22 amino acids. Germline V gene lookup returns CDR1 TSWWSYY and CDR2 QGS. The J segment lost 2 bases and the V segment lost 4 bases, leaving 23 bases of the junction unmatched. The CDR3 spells CALGGTLPAMGWGIRTTDKLIF. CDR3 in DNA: TGTGCTCTTGGGGGAACCCTTCCTGCGATGGGCTGGGGGATACGCACGACCGATAAACTCATCTTT.

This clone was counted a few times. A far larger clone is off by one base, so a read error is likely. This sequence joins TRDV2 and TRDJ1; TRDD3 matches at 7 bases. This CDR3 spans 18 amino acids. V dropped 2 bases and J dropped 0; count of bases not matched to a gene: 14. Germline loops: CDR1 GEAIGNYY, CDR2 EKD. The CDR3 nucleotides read TGTGCCTGTGACATTCGTATTGCTGGGGGCCAGTACACCGATAAACTCATCTTT. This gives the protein CACDIRIAGGQYTDKLIF.

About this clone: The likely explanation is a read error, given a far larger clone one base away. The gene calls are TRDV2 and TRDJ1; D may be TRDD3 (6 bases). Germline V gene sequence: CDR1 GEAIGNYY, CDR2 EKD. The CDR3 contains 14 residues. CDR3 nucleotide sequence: TGTGCCTGTGACCAGGGGGAGCTTAACGATAAACCCATCTTT. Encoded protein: CACDQGELNDKPIF.

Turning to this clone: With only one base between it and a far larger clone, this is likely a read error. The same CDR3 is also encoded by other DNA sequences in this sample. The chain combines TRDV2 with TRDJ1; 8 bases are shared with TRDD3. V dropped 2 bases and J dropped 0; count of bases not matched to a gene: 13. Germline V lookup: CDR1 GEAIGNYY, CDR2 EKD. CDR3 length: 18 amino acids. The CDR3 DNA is TGTGCCTGTGACATTCGCATTACTGGGGGCCAGTACACCGATAAACTCATCTTT. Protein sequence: CACDIRITGGQYTDKLIF.

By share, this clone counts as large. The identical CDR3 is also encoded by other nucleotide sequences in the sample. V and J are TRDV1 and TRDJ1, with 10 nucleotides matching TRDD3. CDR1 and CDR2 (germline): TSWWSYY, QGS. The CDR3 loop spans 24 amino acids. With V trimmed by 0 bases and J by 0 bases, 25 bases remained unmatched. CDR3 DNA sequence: TGTGCTCTTGGGGAACTTTATTACCCCCGTTGGGGGATACTAATCGGGCTGTACACCGATAAACTCATCTTT. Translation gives CALGELYYPRWGILIGLYTDKLIF.

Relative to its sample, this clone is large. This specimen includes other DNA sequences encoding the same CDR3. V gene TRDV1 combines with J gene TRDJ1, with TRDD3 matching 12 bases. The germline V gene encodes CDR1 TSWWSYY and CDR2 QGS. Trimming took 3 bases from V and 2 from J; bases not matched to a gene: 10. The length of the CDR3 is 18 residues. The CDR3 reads CALGEFPDWGIQTDKLIF. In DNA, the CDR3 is TGTGCTCTTGGGGAGTTCCCTGACTGGGGGATACAGACCGATAAACTCATCTTT.

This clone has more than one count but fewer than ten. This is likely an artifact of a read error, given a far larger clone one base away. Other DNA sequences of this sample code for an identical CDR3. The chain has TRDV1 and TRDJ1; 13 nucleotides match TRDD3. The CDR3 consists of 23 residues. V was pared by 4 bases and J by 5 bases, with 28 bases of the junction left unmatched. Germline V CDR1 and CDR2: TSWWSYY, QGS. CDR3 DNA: TGTGCTCTTGGGGTCCCCTTCCTTTGGGCAGATTACTGGGGGATACGCGACCTTGATAAACTCATCTTT. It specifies CALGVPFLWADYWGIRDLDKLIF.

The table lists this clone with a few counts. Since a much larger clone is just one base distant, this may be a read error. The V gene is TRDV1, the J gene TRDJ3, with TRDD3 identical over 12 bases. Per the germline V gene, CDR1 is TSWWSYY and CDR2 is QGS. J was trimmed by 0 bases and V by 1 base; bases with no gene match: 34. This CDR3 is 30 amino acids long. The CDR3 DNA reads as TGTGCTCTTGGGGAACCAAAACCCTCGATCCTACTGAGTGCTAACTGGGGGATACCCGCGAGCTCCTGGGACACCCGACAGATGTTTTTC. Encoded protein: CALGEPKPSILLSANWGIPASSWDTRQMFF.

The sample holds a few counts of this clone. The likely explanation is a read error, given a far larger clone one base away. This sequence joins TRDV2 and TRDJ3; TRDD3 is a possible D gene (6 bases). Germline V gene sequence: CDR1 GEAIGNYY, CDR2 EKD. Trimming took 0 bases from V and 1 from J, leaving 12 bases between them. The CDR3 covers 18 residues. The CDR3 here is CACDTAGGVSWDTRQMFF. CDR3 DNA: TGTGCCTGTGACACCGCCGGGGGAGTATCCTGGGACACCCGACAGATGTTTTTC.